Listed below are T cell receptor beta chains from one sample, sequenced in a study of cytomegalovirus exposure and HLA in healthy donors. This table comes from immunoSEQ multiplex PCR, and its TCRdb copy is limited to in-frame clones, with some not included. The repertoire holds 150,000 or so clones, with approximately 89% as singletons. Sequencing input: PBMCs. These receptor sequences come from a man aged 18 to 35 in good health and CMV-seropositive. The CDR3 runs from the conserved cysteine through the conserved F or W. Each record gives: clone size, D gene, V gene, J gene, CDR3 DNA, CDR3 protein. The D gene is left open where the match is weak. A clone size is listed for some rows: how often the clone was seen (once, few, many), or a class if it is expanded.

clone size: .; D gene: TRBD1; V gene: TRBV10-3; J gene: TRBJ1-2; CDR3 DNA: TGTGCCATCAGTGAAAAGGGACAGAACTTCTATGGCTACACCTTC; CDR3 protein: CAISEKGQNFYGYTF
clone size: .; D gene: TRBD1; V gene: TRBV5-6; J gene: TRBJ1-4; CDR3 DNA: TGTGCCAGCAGCTGGACAGGGGGCTCAACTAATGAAAAACTGTTTTTT; CDR3 protein: CASSWTGGSTNEKLFF
clone size: .; D gene: .; V gene: TRBV27; J gene: TRBJ1-4; CDR3 DNA: TGTGCCAGCAGCCCCCAGGGGCCCCGGGGATACCTGTTTTTT; CDR3 protein: CASSPQGPRGYLFF
clone size: .; D gene: TRBD1; V gene: TRBV29-1; J gene: TRBJ1-2; CDR3 DNA: TGCAGCGCAGACAGGGGAGTCTATGGCTACACCTTC; CDR3 protein: CSADRGVYGYTF
clone size: .; D gene: TRBD1; V gene: TRBV19; J gene: TRBJ1-2; CDR3 DNA: TGTGCCAGTAGTATGGGACAGACTAACTATGGCTACACCTTC; CDR3 protein: CASSMGQTNYGYTF
clone size: .; D gene: .; V gene: TRBV2; J gene: TRBJ1-1; CDR3 DNA: TGTGCCAGCAGTGAGGACACCACTGGCGCTGAAGCTTTCTTT; CDR3 protein: CASSEDTTGAEAFF
clone size: .; D gene: .; V gene: TRBV20-1; J gene: TRBJ2-7; CDR3 DNA: TGCAGTGCTCCCTCCCCGGGGCAGTACTTC; CDR3 protein: CSAPSPGQYF
clone size: .; D gene: .; V gene: TRBV19; J gene: TRBJ2-5; CDR3 DNA: TGTGCCAGTAGTATAACCGCTGCGGAAGGCGAGACCCAGTACTTC; CDR3 protein: CASSITAAEGETQYF
clone size: .; D gene: .; V gene: TRBV18; J gene: TRBJ1-1; CDR3 DNA: TGTGCCAGCTCACCACCGGGGGCTCGGGGGAACACTGAAGCTTTCTTT; CDR3 protein: CASSPPGARGNTEAFF
clone size: .; D gene: .; V gene: TRBV27; J gene: TRBJ1-1; CDR3 DNA: TGTGCCAGCAGTTTCGGGAGAGAAGCTTTCTTT; CDR3 protein: CASSFGREAFF
clone size: .; D gene: .; V gene: TRBV15; J gene: TRBJ2-1; CDR3 DNA: TGTGCCACCACCGCCAATGGCCGTGAGCAGTTCTTC; CDR3 protein: CATTANGREQFF
clone size: .; D gene: .; V gene: TRBV7-6; J gene: TRBJ1-1; CDR3 DNA: TGTGCCAGCAGCTTGGCTGGAGATACTGAAGCTTTCTTT; CDR3 protein: CASSLAGDTEAFF
clone size: .; D gene: .; V gene: TRBV9; J gene: TRBJ1-2; CDR3 DNA: TGTGCCAGCAGCGTAGTGGGAGGTTACTATGGCTACACCTTC; CDR3 protein: CASSVVGGYYGYTF
clone size: .; D gene: TRBD2; V gene: TRBV4-3; J gene: TRBJ2-2; CDR3 DNA: TGCGCCAGCAGCCAATTGGGGACTATTCGGAGCGGGGAGCTGTTTTTT; CDR3 protein: CASSQLGTIRSGELFF
clone size: .; D gene: .; V gene: TRBV2; J gene: TRBJ2-5; CDR3 DNA: TGTGCCAGCACAGGGATAGGGGCAGAGACCCAGTACTTC; CDR3 protein: CASTGIGAETQYF
clone size: .; D gene: .; V gene: TRBV5-1; J gene: TRBJ2-7; CDR3 DNA: TGCGCCAGCAGCTTGGGAACAGGGTTCCACGAGCAGTACTTC; CDR3 protein: CASSLGTGFHEQYF
clone size: .; D gene: .; V gene: TRBV6-6; J gene: TRBJ2-5; CDR3 DNA: TGTGCCTCGGGGTTGGAGACCCAGTACTTC; CDR3 protein: CASGLETQYF
clone size: .; D gene: TRBD2; V gene: TRBV27; J gene: TRBJ2-3; CDR3 DNA: TGTGCCAGCAGTTTAGGAGCGGGAGAAGTTCCAGATACGCAGTATTTT; CDR3 protein: CASSLGAGEVPDTQYF
clone size: .; D gene: .; V gene: TRBV28; J gene: TRBJ1-2; CDR3 DNA: TGTGCCAGCAGTTCCCCGACAGTATCTCCCTATGGCTACACCTTC; CDR3 protein: CASSSPTVSPYGYTF
clone size: .; D gene: TRBD2; V gene: TRBV5-4; J gene: TRBJ2-2; CDR3 DNA: TGTGCCAGCAGCGGAAAGACTAGCGGTTCGAACACCGGGGAGCTGTTTTTT; CDR3 protein: CASSGKTSGSNTGELFF
clone size: .; D gene: .; V gene: TRBV11-2; J gene: TRBJ1-2; CDR3 DNA: TGTGCCAGCAGGATCGGGGGAGATGGCCCCCTCTGGGGCTACACCTTC; CDR3 protein: CASRIGGDGPLWGYTF
clone size: .; D gene: TRBD1; V gene: TRBV30; J gene: TRBJ1-2; CDR3 DNA: TGTGCCTGGAGTGGAATGACAGGGGTTGGCTACACCTTC; CDR3 protein: CAWSGMTGVGYTF
clone size: .; D gene: .; V gene: TRBV5-6; J gene: TRBJ2-7; CDR3 DNA: TGTGCCAGCACCCTGACAGGCTACGAGCAGTACTTC; CDR3 protein: CASTLTGYEQYF
clone size: few; D gene: .; V gene: TRBV5-6; J gene: TRBJ2-7; CDR3 DNA: TGTGCCAGCAAATCCTTGGGCCCGCAGTACTTC; CDR3 protein: CASKSLGPQYF
clone size: .; D gene: .; V gene: TRBV27; J gene: TRBJ2-1; CDR3 DNA: TGTGCCAGCAGTTTGGCGGGTACGCAGTTCTTC; CDR3 protein: CASSLAGTQFF
clone size: once; D gene: .; V gene: TRBV10-3; J gene: TRBJ1-1; CDR3 DNA: TGTGCCATTGGACAGTTAAACACTGAAGCTTTCTTT; CDR3 protein: CAIGQLNTEAFF
clone size: .; D gene: .; V gene: TRBV6-5; J gene: TRBJ2-3; CDR3 DNA: TGTGCCAGCAGTTACGTCGGGACAAATACAGATACGCAGTATTTT; CDR3 protein: CASSYVGTNTDTQYF
clone size: .; D gene: .; V gene: TRBV7-2; J gene: TRBJ2-7; CDR3 DNA: TGTGCCAGCAGCTCCCGAACGGGGATGGTTAACGGCGAGCAGTACTTC; CDR3 protein: CASSSRTGMVNGEQYF
clone size: few; D gene: .; V gene: TRBV19; J gene: TRBJ2-2; CDR3 DNA: TGTGCCAGCAACCCACAAACGAACACCGGGGAGCTGTTTTTT; CDR3 protein: CASNPQTNTGELFF
clone size: .; D gene: TRBD1; V gene: TRBV6-4; J gene: TRBJ2-1; CDR3 DNA: TGTGCCAGCAGTCATCAGACAGGGGCCAACAATGAGCAGTTCTTC; CDR3 protein: CASSHQTGANNEQFF
clone size: .; D gene: TRBD1; V gene: TRBV6-1; J gene: TRBJ1-3; CDR3 DNA: TGTGCCAGCAGTGGGACAGGGGGCTCTGGAAACACCATATATTTT; CDR3 protein: CASSGTGGSGNTIYF
clone size: .; D gene: TRBD2; V gene: TRBV5-4; J gene: TRBJ2-7; CDR3 DNA: TGTGCCAGCAGCTCCGGGGGGCCGGGGGGGGAGCAGTACTTC; CDR3 protein: CASSSGGPGGEQYF
clone size: .; D gene: .; V gene: TRBV28; J gene: TRBJ2-1; CDR3 DNA: TGTGCCAGCAGGCTTCGAGGGCGGGATGAGCAGTTCTTC; CDR3 protein: CASRLRGRDEQFF
clone size: .; D gene: .; V gene: TRBV13; J gene: TRBJ1-6; CDR3 DNA: TGTGCCAGCAGCTTGGGTAGACAGGCCAATTCACCCCTCCACTTT; CDR3 protein: CASSLGRQANSPLHF
clone size: .; D gene: TRBD1; V gene: TRBV9; J gene: TRBJ2-7; CDR3 DNA: TGTGCCAGCAGCGTAGAAGGGACAGGGATGGGCGAGCAGTACTTC; CDR3 protein: CASSVEGTGMGEQYF
clone size: .; D gene: .; V gene: TRBV6-5; J gene: TRBJ2-1; CDR3 DNA: TGTGCCAGCAGCCCTCCAGGATACAATGAGCAGTTCTTC; CDR3 protein: CASSPPGYNEQFF
clone size: .; D gene: .; V gene: TRBV4-3; J gene: TRBJ1-2; CDR3 DNA: TGCGCCAGCAGCCAAGAGGTCGGCTATGGCTACACCTTC; CDR3 protein: CASSQEVGYGYTF
clone size: .; D gene: .; V gene: TRBV27; J gene: TRBJ2-3; CDR3 DNA: TGTGCCAGCAGTTATAGAGGTACGCAGTATTTT; CDR3 protein: CASSYRGTQYF
clone size: .; D gene: TRBD1; V gene: TRBV18; J gene: TRBJ2-7; CDR3 DNA: TGTGCCAGCTCACCCCCCGGGACAGAAACCTACGAGCAGTACTTC; CDR3 protein: CASSPPGTETYEQYF
clone size: .; D gene: .; V gene: TRBV19; J gene: TRBJ2-1; CDR3 DNA: TGTGCCAGCCGGGACTTTCCCTCCTACAATGAGCAGTTCTTC; CDR3 protein: CASRDFPSYNEQFF
clone size: .; D gene: TRBD2; V gene: TRBV4-2; J gene: TRBJ2-1; CDR3 DNA: TGTGCCAGCAGCCAATTTCCTCCGGGACTAGCGGGAGGGAGCTCCTACAATGAGCAGTTCTTC; CDR3 protein: CASSQFPPGLAGGSSYNEQFF
clone size: few; D gene: TRBD2; V gene: TRBV28; J gene: TRBJ2-7; CDR3 DNA: TGTGCCAGCCACCTGGGTGCTAGCGGGAGTTACGAGCAGTACTTC; CDR3 protein: CASHLGASGSYEQYF
clone size: .; D gene: TRBD1; V gene: TRBV11-2; J gene: TRBJ2-1; CDR3 DNA: TGTGCCAGCAGCACCGCCACCCCACAGGGGAGCTCCTACAATGAGCAGTTCTTC; CDR3 protein: CASSTATPQGSSYNEQFF
clone size: .; D gene: TRBD1; V gene: TRBV9; J gene: TRBJ2-1; CDR3 DNA: TGTGCCAGCAGCGTAGAGGCAGGGGGCTCCTACAATGAGCAGTTCTTC; CDR3 protein: CASSVEAGGSYNEQFF
clone size: .; D gene: .; V gene: TRBV4-1; J gene: TRBJ2-7; CDR3 DNA: TGCGCCAGCAGCCAAGTAGGGGATTGGGGCGAGCAGTACTTC; CDR3 protein: CASSQVGDWGEQYF
clone size: once; D gene: TRBD1; V gene: TRBV11-2; J gene: TRBJ2-7; CDR3 DNA: TGTGCCAGCAGCTTAGCTTCGGGACAGCGATACGAGCAGTACTTC; CDR3 protein: CASSLASGQRYEQYF
clone size: .; D gene: TRBD1; V gene: TRBV7-6; J gene: TRBJ1-4; CDR3 DNA: TGTGCCAGCAGCTTCGATTCCGGGACAGCTTCCACTAATGAAAAACTGTTTTTT; CDR3 protein: CASSFDSGTASTNEKLFF
clone size: .; D gene: .; V gene: TRBV27; J gene: TRBJ1-1; CDR3 DNA: TGTGCCAGCAGTCCGAATCCGCGTAGCACTGAAGCTTTCTTT; CDR3 protein: CASSPNPRSTEAFF
clone size: .; D gene: .; V gene: TRBV7-9; J gene: TRBJ2-1; CDR3 DNA: TGTGCCAGCAGCTTCTTCGGGAAGAGCTCCTACAATGAGCAGTTCTTC; CDR3 protein: CASSFFGKSSYNEQFF
clone size: few; D gene: TRBD2; V gene: TRBV5-4; J gene: TRBJ2-2; CDR3 DNA: TGTGCCAGCAGCTCGGGAGGCGGGGGGAACACCGGGGAGCTGTTTTTT; CDR3 protein: CASSSGGGGNTGELFF